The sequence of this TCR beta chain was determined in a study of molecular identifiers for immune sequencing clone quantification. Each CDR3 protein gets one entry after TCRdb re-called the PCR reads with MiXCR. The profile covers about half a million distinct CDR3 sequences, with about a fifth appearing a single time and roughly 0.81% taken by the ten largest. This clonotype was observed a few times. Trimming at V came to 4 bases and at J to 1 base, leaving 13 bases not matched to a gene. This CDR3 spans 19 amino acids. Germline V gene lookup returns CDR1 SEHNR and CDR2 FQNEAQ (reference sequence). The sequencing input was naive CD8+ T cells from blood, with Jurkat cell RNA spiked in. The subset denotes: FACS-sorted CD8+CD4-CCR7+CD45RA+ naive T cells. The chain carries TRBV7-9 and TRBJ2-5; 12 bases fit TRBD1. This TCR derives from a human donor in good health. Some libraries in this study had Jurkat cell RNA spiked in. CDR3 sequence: CASSSADSPGQGAQETQYF. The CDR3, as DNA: TGTGCCAGCAGCTCCGCCGATTCACCGGGACAGGGGGCCCAAGAGACCCAGTACTTC.